A selection of T cell receptor beta chains follows, all from one sample in a study of blood T cell repertoires in COVID-19. This table comes from immunoSEQ multiplex PCR, and its TCRdb copy is limited to in-frame clones, with some not included. The profile shows 250,000 to 300,000 clones, approximately 91% of them singletons. Sequencing was performed on PBMCs or T cells enriched from blood (not recorded which). Receptors were obtained from a woman in her thirties or forties with acute COVID-19. Each CDR3 is given with its conserved first and last residue. Each record gives: clone size, J gene, V gene, D gene, CDR3 protein, CDR3 DNA. The D gene is left open where the match is weak. For some rows the clone size is stated as once, few or many, or as a class when expanded; others skip it.

clone size: .
J gene: TRBJ2-1
V gene: TRBV5-1
D gene: .
CDR3 protein: CASSLGQGGFGEQFF
CDR3 DNA: TGCGCCAGCAGCTTGGGACAGGGAGGTTTCGGTGAGCAGTTCTTC

clone size: .
J gene: TRBJ2-2
V gene: TRBV27
D gene: .
CDR3 protein: CATRGAPAGELFF
CDR3 DNA: TGTGCCACTCGGGGGGCACCGGCCGGGGAGCTGTTTTTT

clone size: .
J gene: TRBJ2-5
V gene: TRBV28
D gene: .
CDR3 protein: CASSSTGLRQETQYF
CDR3 DNA: TGTGCCAGCAGTTCCACAGGGCTACGGCAAGAGACCCAGTACTTC

clone size: .
J gene: TRBJ1-1
V gene: TRBV5-1
D gene: .
CDR3 protein: CASSLGGEAFF
CDR3 DNA: TGCGCCAGCAGCTTGGGCGGAGAAGCTTTCTTT

clone size: .
J gene: TRBJ2-5
V gene: TRBV18
D gene: .
CDR3 protein: CASSPLARGQETQYF
CDR3 DNA: TGTGCCAGCTCACCACTGGCCAGGGGACAAGAGACCCAGTACTTC

clone size: once
J gene: TRBJ2-2
V gene: TRBV21-1
D gene: .
CDR3 protein: CASSKEELSRRTTRTSAGELFF
CDR3 DNA: TGTGCCAGCAGCAAAGAGGAGTTGAGTAGGAGGACCACCCGAACTAGCGCCGGGGAGCTGTTTTTT

clone size: .
J gene: TRBJ1-1
V gene: TRBV30
D gene: .
CDR3 protein: CAWNQDLSTEAFF
CDR3 DNA: TGTGCCTGGAATCAGGATTTAAGCACTGAAGCTTTCTTT

clone size: .
J gene: TRBJ1-1
V gene: TRBV7-2
D gene: .
CDR3 protein: CASSLGGFTEAFF
CDR3 DNA: TGTGCCAGCAGCCTCGGGGGGTTTACTGAAGCTTTCTTT

clone size: .
J gene: TRBJ2-1
V gene: TRBV28
D gene: TRBD2
CDR3 protein: CASSPSSGRGFNEQFF
CDR3 DNA: TGTGCCAGCAGTCCCTCAAGCGGGAGGGGATTCAATGAGCAGTTCTTC

clone size: .
J gene: TRBJ2-7
V gene: TRBV28
D gene: TRBD1
CDR3 protein: CASSPTGGQPYEQYF
CDR3 DNA: TGTGCCAGCAGCCCGACAGGGGGCCAACCTTACGAGCAGTACTTC

clone size: .
J gene: TRBJ2-3
V gene: TRBV6-5
D gene: TRBD1
CDR3 protein: CASNSGTGEADTQYF
CDR3 DNA: TGTGCCAGCAATTCCGGGACAGGGGAGGCAGATACGCAGTATTTT

clone size: .
J gene: TRBJ1-3
V gene: TRBV2
D gene: .
CDR3 protein: CASSATRASGNTIYF
CDR3 DNA: TGTGCCAGCAGTGCCACCAGGGCCTCTGGAAACACCATATATTTT

clone size: .
J gene: TRBJ1-2
V gene: TRBV7-6
D gene: .
CDR3 protein: CASSLEGGQVSGYTF
CDR3 DNA: TGTGCCAGCAGCTTAGAGGGGGGGCAAGTTAGTGGCTACACCTTC

clone size: .
J gene: TRBJ1-1
V gene: TRBV6-5
D gene: .
CDR3 protein: CASWQGSTEAFF
CDR3 DNA: TGTGCCAGCTGGCAGGGATCCACTGAAGCTTTCTTT

clone size: .
J gene: TRBJ2-7
V gene: TRBV19
D gene: .
CDR3 protein: CASSIEVGRGPHEQYF
CDR3 DNA: TGTGCCAGTAGTATAGAAGTCGGCAGGGGCCCCCACGAGCAGTACTTC

clone size: once
J gene: TRBJ2-4
V gene: TRBV5-4
D gene: TRBD1
CDR3 protein: CASSLDGTVRAKNIQYF
CDR3 DNA: TGTGCCAGCAGCTTGGATGGGACAGTACGCGCCAAAAACATTCAGTACTTC

clone size: .
J gene: TRBJ2-1
V gene: TRBV6-5
D gene: TRBD1
CDR3 protein: CASSYSGTGKGEQFF
CDR3 DNA: TGTGCCAGCAGTTACTCAGGGACAGGCAAGGGGGAGCAGTTCTTC

clone size: .
J gene: TRBJ1-1
V gene: TRBV28
D gene: .
CDR3 protein: CASILSGAGAQLGTEAFF
CDR3 DNA: TGTGCCAGCATCCTCAGCGGGGCGGGGGCACAATTGGGCACTGAAGCTTTCTTT

clone size: .
J gene: TRBJ2-6
V gene: TRBV3-1/TRBV3-2
D gene: TRBD1
CDR3 protein: CASSRLDRAYSGANVLTF
CDR3 DNA: TGTGCCAGCAGCCGATTGGACAGGGCTTACTCTGGGGCCAACGTCCTGACTTTC

clone size: .
J gene: TRBJ2-7
V gene: TRBV11-1
D gene: TRBD1
CDR3 protein: CASSPGTGGFEQYF
CDR3 DNA: TGTGCCAGCAGCCCCGGGACAGGGGGCTTCGAGCAGTACTTC

clone size: .
J gene: TRBJ1-1
V gene: TRBV5-1
D gene: .
CDR3 protein: CASSLAAGLEAFF
CDR3 DNA: TGCGCCAGCAGCTTGGCAGCGGGGCTTGAAGCTTTCTTT

clone size: .
J gene: TRBJ1-3
V gene: TRBV15
D gene: .
CDR3 protein: CATSSPRAGNTIYF
CDR3 DNA: TGTGCCACCAGCAGTCCGCGGGCTGGAAACACCATATATTTT

clone size: .
J gene: TRBJ2-5
V gene: TRBV7-2
D gene: TRBD1
CDR3 protein: CASSPGQGRETQYF
CDR3 DNA: TGTGCCAGCAGCCCCGGACAGGGACGTGAGACCCAGTACTTC

clone size: .
J gene: TRBJ2-5
V gene: TRBV5-1
D gene: .
CDR3 protein: CASRGGLPQETQYF
CDR3 DNA: TGCGCCAGCAGGGGAGGTCTGCCCCAAGAGACCCAGTACTTC

clone size: .
J gene: TRBJ2-1
V gene: TRBV11-2
D gene: .
CDR3 protein: CASSLGSRENSNEQFF
CDR3 DNA: TGTGCCAGCAGCCTGGGCTCCCGGGAGAACTCCAATGAGCAGTTCTTC

clone size: .
J gene: TRBJ2-1
V gene: TRBV28
D gene: TRBD2
CDR3 protein: CASRMGGVTLNEQFF
CDR3 DNA: TGTGCCAGCAGGATGGGGGGGGTTACCCTCAATGAGCAGTTCTTC

clone size: .
J gene: TRBJ1-1
V gene: TRBV24-1
D gene: .
CDR3 protein: CATLSGIGGRAFF
CDR3 DNA: TGTGCCACCCTCTCGGGAATTGGTGGGAGAGCTTTCTTT

clone size: .
J gene: TRBJ2-7
V gene: TRBV9
D gene: TRBD1
CDR3 protein: CASSVRDRGYEQYF
CDR3 DNA: TGTGCCAGCAGCGTAAGGGACAGGGGGTACGAGCAGTACTTC

clone size: once
J gene: TRBJ2-7
V gene: TRBV27
D gene: TRBD1
CDR3 protein: CASSIPRDSPYEQYF
CDR3 DNA: TGTGCCAGCAGTATACCCCGGGACAGTCCCTACGAGCAGTACTTC

clone size: .
J gene: TRBJ1-1
V gene: TRBV2
D gene: .
CDR3 protein: CASSEPGDTEAFF
CDR3 DNA: TGTGCCAGCAGTGAACCGGGGGACACTGAAGCTTTCTTT

clone size: once
J gene: TRBJ1-5
V gene: TRBV19
D gene: TRBD1
CDR3 protein: CASSTTGVGQPQHF
CDR3 DNA: TGTGCCAGTAGTACGACAGGGGTGGGACAGCCCCAGCATTTT

clone size: .
J gene: TRBJ2-5
V gene: TRBV5-6
D gene: .
CDR3 protein: CASSLAHFFGGQETQYF
CDR3 DNA: TGTGCCAGCAGCTTGGCGCACTTTTTCGGGGGCCAAGAGACCCAGTACTTC

clone size: .
J gene: TRBJ2-1
V gene: TRBV7-2
D gene: TRBD1
CDR3 protein: CASSFMGTGMDEQFF
CDR3 DNA: TGTGCCAGCAGCTTTATGGGGACAGGGATGGATGAGCAGTTCTTC

clone size: .
J gene: TRBJ2-7
V gene: TRBV2
D gene: .
CDR3 protein: CASSEISTDYEQYF
CDR3 DNA: TGTGCCAGCAGTGAAATTAGTACCGACTACGAGCAGTACTTC

clone size: .
J gene: TRBJ1-6
V gene: TRBV5-6
D gene: .
CDR3 protein: CASSLYSPGDSPLHF
CDR3 DNA: TGTGCCAGCAGCTTGTACTCTCCGGGGGATTCACCCCTCCACTTT

clone size: .
J gene: TRBJ1-2
V gene: TRBV18
D gene: TRBD1
CDR3 protein: CASSPLPTGGMGANYGYTF
CDR3 DNA: TGTGCCAGCTCACCCCTACCGACAGGGGGCATGGGGGCTAACTATGGCTACACCTTC

clone size: .
J gene: TRBJ1-4
V gene: TRBV5-4
D gene: .
CDR3 protein: CASSSRQDLSEKLFF
CDR3 DNA: TGTGCCAGCAGCTCAAGACAGGACCTGAGCGAAAAACTGTTTTTT

clone size: .
J gene: TRBJ1-4
V gene: TRBV6-7
D gene: TRBD1
CDR3 protein: CASSYSRRQGAPNEKLFF
CDR3 DNA: TGTGCCAGCAGTTACTCGAGGAGACAGGGGGCGCCGAATGAAAAACTGTTTTTT

clone size: .
J gene: TRBJ2-1
V gene: TRBV7-6
D gene: .
CDR3 protein: CASSSQLSGGQRVGEQFF
CDR3 DNA: TGTGCCAGCAGCTCCCAATTGTCCGGGGGGCAAAGGGTAGGAGAGCAGTTCTTC

clone size: .
J gene: TRBJ1-1
V gene: TRBV5-1
D gene: .
CDR3 protein: CASSEDRLNTEAFF
CDR3 DNA: TGCGCCAGCAGCGAAGACAGATTGAACACTGAAGCTTTCTTT

clone size: .
J gene: TRBJ1-2
V gene: TRBV4-1
D gene: TRBD1
CDR3 protein: CASSQDETGGNVYGYTF
CDR3 DNA: TGCGCCAGCAGCCAAGATGAAACAGGGGGAAACGTTTATGGCTACACCTTC

clone size: once
J gene: TRBJ2-3
V gene: TRBV7-3
D gene: TRBD2
CDR3 protein: CASSLMGLAGTDTQYF
CDR3 DNA: TGTGCCAGCAGCTTAATGGGACTAGCGGGAACAGATACGCAGTATTTT

clone size: .
J gene: TRBJ1-5
V gene: TRBV2
D gene: TRBD1
CDR3 protein: CASSVQGGNQPQHF
CDR3 DNA: TGTGCCAGCAGTGTTCAGGGGGGCAATCAGCCCCAGCATTTT

clone size: .
J gene: TRBJ1-1
V gene: TRBV5-1
D gene: .
CDR3 protein: CASRTQPNTEAFF
CDR3 DNA: TGCGCCAGCCGTACACAGCCGAACACTGAAGCTTTCTTT

clone size: once
J gene: TRBJ2-1
V gene: TRBV19
D gene: .
CDR3 protein: CASSGGSSYNEQFF
CDR3 DNA: TGTGCCAGTTCTGGAGGGAGCTCCTACAATGAGCAGTTCTTC

clone size: .
J gene: TRBJ1-2
V gene: TRBV5-1
D gene: .
CDR3 protein: CASSLAPLYGYTF
CDR3 DNA: TGCGCCAGCAGCTTGGCTCCACTCTATGGCTACACCTTC

clone size: .
J gene: TRBJ2-1
V gene: TRBV13
D gene: .
CDR3 protein: CASSLTGNEQFF
CDR3 DNA: TGTGCCAGCAGCTTAACAGGGAATGAGCAGTTCTTC

clone size: once
J gene: TRBJ1-2
V gene: TRBV5-1
D gene: .
CDR3 protein: CASSLVGTKALYGYTF
CDR3 DNA: TGCGCCAGCAGCTTGGTCGGGACAAAGGCTCTCTATGGCTACACCTTC